These T cell receptor beta chains were read from a single sample in a study of Graves' ophthalmopathy and Graves' hyperthyroidism. A single record per CDR3 protein comes from TCRdb applying MiXCR to the multiplex PCR reads. Counted here are 200,000 to 250,000 distinct CDR3 sequences, around 50% occurring once; the ten biggest clones make up around 47%. The sample taken for sequencing was peripheral blood. These receptors were collected from an adult man with Graves' ophthalmopathy. Each CDR3 is given with its conserved first and last residue. Fields, in order: D gene, clone size, V gene, J gene, CDR3 protein, CDR3 DNA. A D gene is named only where the DNA matches it firmly. Clone size is stated in some rows and not others, as once, few, many or a class when expanded.

>TRBD1|few|TRBV10-3|TRBJ2-7
CASTPDRGRYEQYF
TGTGCCAGCACCCCGGACAGGGGGCGGTACGAGCAGTACTTC
>TRBD1|.|TRBV7-9|TRBJ2-5
CASRRTGGAANTGETQYF
TGTGCCAGCAGAAGGACAGGGGGCGCCGCGAACACCGGGGAGACCCAGTACTTC
>.|.|TRBV7-3|TRBJ2-5
CASTWGVQETQYF
TGTGCCAGCACATGGGGGGTTCAAGAGACCCAGTACTTC
>.|.|TRBV7-3|TRBJ2-2
CASPSRTMNTGELFF
TGTGCCAGCCCCAGTAGGACAATGAACACCGGGGAGCTGTTTTTT
>.|.|TRBV29-1|TRBJ2-5
CSVERDPQETQYF
TGCAGCGTTGAACGGGATCCTCAAGAGACCCAGTACTTC
>.|few|TRBV19|TRBJ1-1
CASSITEADTEAFF
TGTGCCAGTAGTATAACGGAAGCAGACACTGAAGCTTTCTTT
>.|.|TRBV7-9|TRBJ2-5
CASSFPGPETQYF
TGTGCCAGCAGCTTCCCCGGGCCGGAGACCCAGTACTTC
>.|.|TRBV20-1|TRBJ2-7
CSARGPVGEQYF
TGCAGTGCTAGAGGCCCTGTGGGGGAGCAGTACTTC
>.|.|TRBV29-1|TRBJ2-3
CSVQHGTDTQYF
TGCAGCGTTCAACACGGCACAGATACGCAGTATTTT
>.|few|TRBV7-9|TRBJ1-1
CASTPPGQTNTEAFF
TGTGCCAGCACCCCTCCGGGACAAACGAACACTGAAGCTTTCTTT
>.|.|TRBV7-2|TRBJ1-1
CASSSKGGRTEAFF
TGTGCCAGCAGCTCAAAGGGAGGAAGGACTGAAGCTTTCTTT
>TRBD1|few|TRBV13|TRBJ2-7
CASSNRDRPSYEQYF
TGTGCCAGCAGCAATAGGGACAGGCCCTCCTACGAGCAGTACTTC
>TRBD1|few|TRBV6-2/TRBV6-3|TRBJ2-7
CASSDPTGASYEQYF
TGTGCCAGCAGTGACCCCACAGGGGCCAGCTACGAGCAGTACTTC
>.|.|TRBV5-1|TRBJ2-7
CASSRIRPSASSYEQYF
TGCGCCAGCAGCCGCATACGACCTAGCGCCAGCTCCTACGAGCAGTACTTC
>TRBD2|many|TRBV24-1|TRBJ2-7
CATSGTSGRIYEQYF
TGTGCCACCAGTGGGACTAGCGGGAGGATCTACGAGCAGTACTTC
>.|.|TRBV10-3|TRBJ2-5
CASSNPQKQETQYF
TGTGCCAGCAGCAATCCCCAAAAACAAGAGACCCAGTACTTC
>.|.|TRBV9|TRBJ2-5
CASSSRTAYQETQYF
TGTGCCAGCAGCTCACGGACAGCCTACCAAGAGACCCAGTACTTC
>TRBD1|.|TRBV5-6|TRBJ2-7
CASSLPGGSYEQYF
TGTGCCAGCAGCCTACCAGGGGGCTCCTATGAGCAGTACTTC
>.|few|TRBV11-2|TRBJ1-2
CASSLAPYGYTF
TGTGCCAGCAGCTTAGCACCCTATGGCTACACCTTC
>.|.|TRBV9|TRBJ1-2
CASSADSLLRLGGYTF
TGTGCCAGCAGCGCGGACAGCCTCCTCCGCCTGGGGGGCTACACCTTC
>.|.|TRBV20-1|TRBJ1-2
CSAPVTAYGYTF
TGCAGTGCCCCGGTAACAGCGTATGGCTACACCTTC
>.|.|TRBV5-1|TRBJ1-2
CASSLAPSGVLYGYTF
TGCGCCAGCAGCTTGGCTCCTTCGGGGGTACTCTATGGCTACACCTTC
>TRBD1|.|TRBV6-6|TRBJ1-6
CASSDYRGQGSPLHF
TGTGCCAGCAGTGACTACCGCGGACAGGGATCACCCCTCCACTTT
>.|.|TRBV7-9|TRBJ1-1
CASSLAPVMNTEAFF
TGTGCCAGCAGCTTAGCTCCCGTCATGAACACTGAAGCTTTCTTT
>TRBD2|.|TRBV7-9|TRBJ2-2
CASSLASSGPRELFF
TGTGCCAGCAGTCTTGCCTCTAGCGGTCCTCGGGAGCTGTTTTTT
>.|few|TRBV10-2|TRBJ1-4
CASSATNEKLFF
TGCGCCAGCAGTGCAACTAATGAAAAACTGTTTTTT
>.|.|TRBV19|TRBJ1-1
CASSMEGTTEAFF
TGTGCCAGTAGTATGGAAGGGACCACTGAAGCTTTCTTT
>.|few|TRBV7-8|TRBJ1-1
CASSLGHTPEAFF
TGTGCCAGCAGCCTGGGACATACTCCTGAAGCTTTCTTT
>.|many|TRBV7-6|TRBJ2-2
CASSLGGSGELFF
TGTGCCAGCAGCTTAGGAGGGTCCGGGGAGCTGTTTTTT
>.|many|TRBV29-1|TRBJ1-2
CSVAPGRNYGYTF
TGCAGCGTTGCACCAGGTCGTAACTATGGCTACACCTTC
>.|many|TRBV10-2|TRBJ1-1
CASTSGPVNTEAFF
TGCGCCAGCACTTCAGGGCCTGTGAACACTGAAGCTTTCTTT
>.|.|TRBV19|TRBJ1-2
CASSTRVDYTF
TGTGCCAGTAGTACACGAGTCGACTACACCTTC
>TRBD1|.|TRBV7-2|TRBJ2-2
CASRLDRGQGELFF
TGTGCCAGCAGATTGGACAGGGGGCAGGGGGAGCTGTTTTTT
>TRBD1|.|TRBV6-1|TRBJ1-2
CASSLTGGDYGYTF
TGTGCCAGCAGTTTGACAGGGGGCGACTATGGCTACACCTTC
>.|.|TRBV20-1|TRBJ2-7
CSAFRDNYEQYF
TGCAGTGCTTTCCGGGACAACTACGAGCAGTACTTC
>.|medium-sized|TRBV28|TRBJ1-2
CASSPKYTRLGGYTF
TGTGCCAGCAGCCCAAAATACACCCGCCTGGGGGGCTACACCTTC
>.|many|TRBV29-1|TRBJ2-7
CSVVVGPSYEQYF
TGCAGCGTTGTGGTCGGGCCGTCCTACGAGCAGTACTTC
>.|.|TRBV7-2|TRBJ2-5
CASSYRVGTQYF
TGTGCCAGCAGCTACAGGGTTGGGACCCAGTACTTC
>TRBD1|few|TRBV2|TRBJ2-7
CASSEGTGGPYEQYF
TGTGCCAGCAGCGAAGGTACAGGGGGCCCCTACGAGCAGTACTTC
>TRBD1|.|TRBV9|TRBJ1-2
CASSVAVTGGANGYTF
TGTGCCAGCAGCGTAGCTGTGACAGGGGGGGCCAATGGCTACACCTTC
>TRBD1|many|TRBV7-6|TRBJ2-5
CASSSPDRGETQYF
TGTGCCAGCAGCTCGCCGGACAGGGGGGAGACCCAGTACTTC
>.|.|TRBV7-4|TRBJ1-5
CASSQGTSQPQHF
TGTGCCAGCAGCCAGGGAACGAGTCAGCCCCAGCATTTT
>.|few|TRBV7-9|TRBJ1-2
CASSLEWAGLNF
TGTGCCAGCAGCTTAGAATGGGCAGGGCTTAACTTC
>TRBD1|.|TRBV29-1|TRBJ2-5
CSVGGQIGETQYF
TGCAGCGTAGGGGGACAGATCGGAGAGACCCAGTACTTC
>.|.|TRBV7-2|TRBJ2-5
CASSPSWAGNLYF
TGTGCCAGCAGCCCGTCGTGGGCGGGGAATTTGTACTTC
>.|.|TRBV9|TRBJ1-2
CASSSRTGNYGYTF
TGTGCCAGCAGTTCAAGAACAGGGAACTATGGCTACACCTTC
>.|many|TRBV25-1|TRBJ1-1
CASSESAAMNTEAFF
TGTGCCAGCAGTGAATCGGCAGCCATGAACACTGAAGCTTTCTTT